This TCR beta chain emerged from a study of blood T cell repertoires in COVID-19. Turning to the study itself: There were acute and convalescent COVID-19 samples, and they came from the United States, Italy and Spain. The analysed material was cDNA or gDNA that came from T cells, B-cell-depleted T cells, or PBMCs.

Only one count was recorded for this clone. In the source study's methods: Estimates of nucleated cell counts were drawn from the amplification of reference gene primers. Assay: immunoSEQ multiplex PCR; the TCRdb copy retains only in-frame clones and omits some. That table gives V, J and clone size, and the DNA gave D and trimming. This sample carries around 260,000 clones, more than 85% of them seen once, and the ten largest clones take roughly 5.6%. The germline CDR1 and CDR2 sequences are MDHEN and SYDVKM. This CDR3 has 14 residues. V was pared by 8 bases and J by 2 bases, with 4 bases of the junction left unmatched. Those enrolled in Seattle joined during active infection and were followed longitudinally afterward.

The sequenced sample consisted of peripheral blood. The origin of this receptor is a woman aged 55-70 years with COVID-19, enrolled during active disease. This rearrangement joins TRBV28 to TRBJ1-5; 9 bases match TRBD1. The chain's CDR3 is CASARTGGNQPQHF. As DNA, the CDR3 is TGTGCCAGCGCCAGGACAGGGGGCAATCAGCCCCAGCATTTT.